The 19 T cell receptor beta chains below were found in one sample sequenced in a study of response to subunit inactivated influenza vaccine. TCRdb re-derived calls from the RT-PCR reads in MiXCR, one entry per CDR3 protein. The profile shows 650,000 to 800,000 distinct CDR3 sequences, about 15% of them singletons. The sequenced sample was PBMCs from blood, obtained roughly 15 days before vaccination. The receptor set was obtained from a man between 45 and 60 years old who received an inactivated influenza vaccine.

The CDR3 reads CASSFEGGAREQYF. The DNA of the CDR3 is TGTGCCAGCAGCTTCGAGGGAGGAGCGCGGGAGCAGTACTTC. V and J are TRBV13 and TRBJ2-7, with D possibly matching TRBD2 (6 bases). Germline-derived CDR1 and CDR2 are PRHDT and FYEKMQ (reference sequence). The CDR3 has 14 residues. V was shortened by 3 bases and J by 7 bases, with 16 bases between the two germline ends.

This clonotype was detected ten times or more. The gene calls are TRBV4-2 and TRBJ1-2, with TRBD1 matching 7 bases. In germline, CDR1 is LGHNA, CDR2 YNFKEQ. The V and J ends lost 1 base and 8 bases, in that order; junction bases with no gene match: 10. The CDR3 totals 15 residues. The chain's CDR3 is CASSQVAGGELGYTF. The CDR3 bases are TGTGCCAGCAGCCAAGTGGCAGGGGGAGAACTGGGCTACACCTTC.

The chain recombines TRBV15 with TRBJ2-7, with TRBD2 identical over 7 bases. Germline trimming cut 5 bases from V and 1 base from J; bases unmatched to any gene: 2. Per the germline V gene, CDR1 is LNHNV and CDR2 is YYDKDF (reference sequence). The CDR3 is made up of 13 amino acids. The CDR3 region is CATSRTSSYEQYF. The DNA for the CDR3 is TGTGCCACCAGCCGGACTAGTTCCTACGAGCAGTACTTC.

The chain links TRBV27 to TRBJ1-1; D possibly corresponds to TRBD1 (5 bases). This CDR3 spans 16 amino acids. The ends were cut back, 3 bases at V and 4 bases at J, with 18 bases in the middle. Germline CDR1 and CDR2: MNHEY and SMNVEV (reference sequence). Here the CDR3 DNA reads TGTGCCAGCAGTTTTGGGGCCCGGGCTTCGACCACTGAAGCTTTCTTT. It codes for CASSFGARASTTEAFF.

This clonotype has only a few counts. This chain uses TRBV10-3 with TRBJ2-1; D possibly uses TRBD1 or TRBD2 (7 bases each). Looked up from germline, CDR1 is ENHRY and CDR2 is SYGVKD. Deletions cut 4 bases from V and 7 bases from J, with 11 bases between. The CDR3 loop spans 13 amino acids. Here the CDR3 DNA reads TGTGCCATCAGTGCGCAGGGGGGGAATGAGCAGTTCTTC. Protein product: CAISAQGGNEQFF.

This clonotype was seen a few times. The chain has TRBV7-9 and TRBJ2-1; TRBD1 might be the D (6 bases). The CDR3 sequence is 14 residues long. V lost 8 bases, J lost 7 bases, and 18 bases lay in between. Germline CDR1 and CDR2: SEHNR and FQNEAQ (reference sequence). The CDR3 region is CASPRPDSPNEQFF. The CDR3 DNA is TGTGCCAGCCCCCGGCCGGACAGCCCAAATGAGCAGTTCTTC.

The V call is TRBV12-3 or TRBV12-4, the J call TRBJ2-7; 12 positions agree with TRBD2. This CDR3 comprises 14 residues. With V trimmed by 6 bases and J by 5 bases, 5 bases remained unmatched. This chain's CDR3 is CASRSSGGVNEQYF. CDR3 nucleotide sequence: TGTGCCAGCAGATCTAGCGGGGGGGTTAACGAGCAGTACTTC.

This clonotype was observed a few times. Because it lacks the conserved phenylalanine or tryptophan at the end, this CDR3 is likely a read error. V and J are TRBV4-2 and TRBJ2-5; no clear D. Germline values: CDR1 LGHNA, CDR2 YNFKEQ. The CDR3 extends over 10 amino acids. Trimming stripped 6 bases from V and 5 bases from J, with 4 bases between. The CDR3 spells CASRMETQYL. In nucleotides, the CDR3 is TGTGCCAGCAGAATGGAGACCCAGTACTTG.

The chain carries TRBV20-1 and TRBJ1-2, with unresolved D. CDR1 DFQATT and CDR2 SNEGSKA come from the germline V gene (reference sequence). V shed 3 bases and J shed 4 bases, with 9 bases lying between them. The CDR3 is 12 amino acids. CDR3 sequence (DNA): TGCAGTGCTAGTTCACAACCCTATGGCTACACCTTC. The encoded protein is CSASSQPYGYTF.

This clonotype has more than one count but fewer than ten. This chain connects TRBV20-1 to TRBJ2-7; D may be TRBD2 (6 bases). Per the germline V gene, CDR1 is DFQATT and CDR2 is SNEGSKA (reference sequence). Between the trimmed V and J ends, which lost 1 base and 6 bases, there was a span of 22 bases. CDR3 length: 16 residues. The CDR3 DNA is TGCAGTGCTAGAGTCGCCACGCCGGGAGACAGAACCGAGCAGTACTTC. Amino acids: CSARVATPGDRTEQYF.

The sample holds a few counts of this clonotype. V is TRBV29-1 and J is TRBJ2-7; the D gene is possibly TRBD2 (6 bases). CDR1 is SQVTM and CDR2 is ANQGSEA in the germline V gene. The CDR3 totals 12 residues. The V end lost 4 bases, the J end lost 4 bases, and 11 bases lay between the germline ends. CDR3 in amino acids: CSVADGGYEQYF. CDR3 nucleotides: TGCAGCGTTGCTGATGGGGGGTACGAGCAGTACTTC.

This chain connects TRBV19 to TRBJ1-6, with D maybe TRBD1 (5 bases). Trimming left V 4 bases short and J 2 bases short, with 12 bases between. Germline CDR1 is LNHDA and CDR2 is SQIVND (reference sequence). The CDR3 spans 16 residues. CDR3 DNA: TGTGCCAGTAGTAGGGCAGGGTCGACCTATAATTCACCCCTCCACTTT. Its translation is CASSRAGSTYNSPLHF. Full variable domain (remainder filled in from reference TRBV19 and TRBJ1-6): DGGITQSPKYLFRKEGQNVTLSCEQNLNHDAMYWYRQDPGQGLRLIYYSQIVNDFQKGDIAEGYSVSREKKESFPLTVTSAQKNPTAFYLCASSRAGSTYNSPLHFGNGTRLTVT.

The V call is TRBV7-9, the J call TRBJ2-5; possibly TRBD2 for D (6 bases). The CDR3 extends over 15 amino acids. The V end lost 5 bases, the J end lost 5 bases, and 18 bases lay between the germline ends. Germline assignment: CDR1 SEHNR and CDR2 FQNEAQ (reference sequence). In DNA, the CDR3 is TGTGCCAGCAGCAACGACGGGACCCGGGGGGAGACCCAGTACTTC. This sequence encodes CASSNDGTRGETQYF.

The chain combines TRBV9 with TRBJ2-3, with TRBD2 matching 8 bases. Germline V gene sequence: CDR1 SGDLS, CDR2 YYNGEE. The CDR3 totals 15 residues. The V and J ends lost 0 bases and 7 bases, in that order; junction bases with no gene match: 7. CDR3: CASSVGASGLNTQYF. The CDR3 nucleotides read TGTGCCAGCAGCGTAGGGGCTAGCGGGTTGAATACGCAGTATTTT.

At least ten counts were recorded for this clonotype. The J gene is TRBJ2-3, the V gene TRBV12-3 or TRBV12-4, with 9 bases aligning to TRBD2. Losses at the gene ends were 5 bases for V and 4 bases for J; bases not matched to a gene: 7. CDR3 size: 15 residues. The DNA of the CDR3 is TGTGCCAGCAGTCCACGGACTAGCGCCGCAGATACGCAGTATTTT. Protein product: CASSPRTSAADTQYF.

A few counts support this clonotype. The chain is built from TRBV7-9 and TRBJ2-5, with TRBD1 matching 7 bases. Germline values: CDR1 SEHNR, CDR2 FQNEAQ (reference sequence). The junction had 10 bases not matched to a gene; V was cut back by 5 bases and J by 4 bases. The CDR3 covers 15 residues. The CDR3 is CASSTRTGWSETQYF. DNA of the CDR3: TGTGCCAGCAGCACCAGGACAGGATGGTCAGAGACCCAGTACTTC.

A few counts support this clonotype. The chain couples TRBV2 to TRBJ2-1; D is ambiguous. The V end was cut by 8 bases, the J end by 10 bases, with 33 bases between. CDR1 is SNHLY and CDR2 is FYNNEI in the germline V gene. The CDR3 extends over 18 amino acids. Here the CDR3 reads CASEGRSSRKIGLREQFF. As DNA, the CDR3 is TGTGCCAGCGAAGGGCGATCTTCAAGAAAAATAGGGTTGAGGGAGCAGTTCTTC.

This clonotype was recorded a few times. The chain combines TRBV11-2 with TRBJ1-5; D gene ambiguous. The CDR3 has 15 amino acids. V was trimmed by 1 base and J by 4 bases, leaving 11 bases between them. CDR1 and CDR2 (germline): SGHAT, FQNNGV. The DNA of the CDR3 is TGTGCCAGCAGCTTAGGAGGCCATTGGAATCAGCCCCAGCATTTT. Translated: CASSLGGHWNQPQHF.

This chain joins TRBV4-3 and TRBJ2-5; D is ambiguous. The V gene lost 4 bases and the J gene lost 1 base, with 16 bases spanning the gap. The CDR3 extends over 16 amino acids. CDR1 is LGHNA and CDR2 is YSLEER in the germline V gene. CDR3 residues: CASSRSWRQIQETQYF. The CDR3 bases are TGCGCCAGCAGCCGCTCCTGGCGGCAGATCCAAGAGACCCAGTACTTC.